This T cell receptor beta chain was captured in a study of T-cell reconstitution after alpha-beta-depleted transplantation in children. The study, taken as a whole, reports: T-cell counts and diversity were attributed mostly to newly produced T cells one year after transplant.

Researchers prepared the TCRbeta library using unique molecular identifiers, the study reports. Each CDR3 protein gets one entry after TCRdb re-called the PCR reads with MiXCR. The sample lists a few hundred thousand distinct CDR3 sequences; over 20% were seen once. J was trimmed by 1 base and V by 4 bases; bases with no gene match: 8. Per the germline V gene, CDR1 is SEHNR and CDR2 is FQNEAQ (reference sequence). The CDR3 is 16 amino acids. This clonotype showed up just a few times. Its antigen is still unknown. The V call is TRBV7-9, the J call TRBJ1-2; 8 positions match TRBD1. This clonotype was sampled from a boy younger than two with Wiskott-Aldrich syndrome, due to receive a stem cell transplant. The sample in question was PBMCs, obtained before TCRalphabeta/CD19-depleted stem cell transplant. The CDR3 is CASSSTDRGNNYGYTF. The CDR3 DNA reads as TGTGCCAGCAGCTCAACAGACAGGGGAAATAACTATGGCTACACCTTC. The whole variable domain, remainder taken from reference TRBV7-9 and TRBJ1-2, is DTGVSQNPRHKITKRGQNVTFRCDPISEHNRLYWYRQTLGQGPEFLTYFQNEAQLEKSRLLSDRFSAERPKGSFSTLEIQRTEQGDSAMYLCASSSTDRGNNYGYTFGSGTRLTVV.